This TCR beta chain was identified during a study of T cell changes during pregnancy in multiple sclerosis. V lost 6 bases and J lost 2, with 10 bases in between. The CDR3 runs to 13 residues. Germline V lookup: CDR1 MDHEN, CDR2 SYDVKM. TCRdb's table, derived via immunoSEQ multiplex PCR, lists solely in-frame clones and lacks some. The repertoire includes tens of thousands of clones, roughly 92% of them detected once, and over 2% sits in the top ten. This chain links TRBV28 with TRBJ1-2; D not resolved. The TCR comes from a female donor with multiple sclerosis, enrolled in a pregnancy study. The starting material was peripheral blood, obtained in the first trimester of pregnancy. The CDR3 sequence: CASRPGNNYGYTF. For the CDR3, the DNA is TGTGCCAGCAGACCGGGAAACAACTATGGCTACACCTTC.